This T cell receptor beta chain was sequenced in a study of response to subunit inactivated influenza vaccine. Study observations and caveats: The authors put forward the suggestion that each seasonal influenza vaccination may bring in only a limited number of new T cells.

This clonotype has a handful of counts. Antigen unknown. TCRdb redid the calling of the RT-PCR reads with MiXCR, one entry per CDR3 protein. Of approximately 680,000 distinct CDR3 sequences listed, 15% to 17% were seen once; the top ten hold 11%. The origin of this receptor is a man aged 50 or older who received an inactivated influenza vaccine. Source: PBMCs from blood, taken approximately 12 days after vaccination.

The CDR3: CSARAPLAGGTDTQYF. The CDR3 DNA sequence: TGCAGTGCTAGAGCCCCACTAGCGGGGGGAACAGATACGCAGTATTTT. The gene calls are TRBV20-1 and TRBJ2-3; 12 nucleotides line up with TRBD2. The CDR3 runs to 16 residues. Trimming removed 1 base from V and 3 bases from J; junction bases left unmatched: 5. Germline V gives CDR1 DFQATT, CDR2 SNEGSKA (reference sequence).